These 30 T cell receptor beta chains came from one sample sequenced in a study of cytomegalovirus exposure and HLA in healthy donors. Amplification used 60 Vbeta primers and 13 Jbeta primers. Using immunoSEQ multiplex PCR, the repertoire was profiled, and TCRdb retains in-frame clones only, with some absent. Of 100,000 to 150,000 clones in the sample, around 82% were seen once. Sequencing used PBMCs. The receptor source for this set is a boy younger than 18 in good health and CMV-seronegative.

The chain uses TRBV27 and TRBJ2-4; D perhaps matches TRBD2 (6 bases). Germline V lookup: CDR1 MNHEY, CDR2 SMNVEV (reference sequence). The ends were cut back, 9 bases at V and 0 bases at J, with 15 bases in the middle. This CDR3 has 15 amino acids. The DNA for the CDR3 is TGTGCCAGGTCGGGACTGCGCATAGCCAAAAACATTCAGTACTTC. Its protein product is CARSGLRIAKNIQYF.

The chain employs TRBV29-1 and TRBJ1-1, with a tentative D call TRBD1 (5 bases). Germline loops: CDR1 SQVTM, CDR2 ANQGSEA. This CDR3 has 13 amino acids. V gave up 2 bases and J gave up 1 base, with 8 bases separating them. The CDR3 DNA reads as TGCAGCGTTGAAAGGGGTACGAACACTGAAGCTTTCTTT. It translates to CSVERGTNTEAFF.

This chain uses TRBV4-3 with TRBJ1-5; 7 positions match TRBD1. Trimming cost V 0 bases and J 7 bases; bases outside gene matches: 12. CDR1 and CDR2 from the germline V gene are LGHNA and YSLEER. The CDR3 sequence is 17 residues long. CDR3 loop: CASSQDSMTGLIQPQHF. The DNA of the CDR3 is TGCGCCAGCAGCCAAGATAGTATGACAGGGTTAATCCAGCCCCAGCATTTT.

The chain joins TRBV27 to TRBJ2-1; D is possibly TRBD2 (7 bases). V was trimmed by 1 base and J by 2 bases, leaving 15 bases between them. The length of the CDR3 is 17 residues. The germline V gene encodes CDR1 MNHEY and CDR2 SMNVEV (reference sequence). In DNA form, the CDR3 reads TGTGCCAGCAGTTTATATAAACAGGGAGGGGCCTACAATGAGCAGTTCTTC. Residues: CASSLYKQGGAYNEQFF.

The CDR3 is CASSIQDKVYEQYF. CDR3 DNA sequence: TGCGCCAGCAGCATACAGGACAAGGTCTACGAGCAGTACTTC. The V gene is TRBV5-1, the J gene TRBJ2-7; D is possibly TRBD1 (5 bases). Germline V gene data show CDR1 as SGHRS and CDR2 as YFSETQ. CDR3 size: 14 residues. V was trimmed by 4 bases and J by 3 bases, leaving 14 bases between them.

The V gene is TRBV15, the J gene TRBJ1-2, with a possible D match to TRBD1 (6 bases). V shed 3 bases and J shed 2 bases, with 10 bases lying between them. The CDR3 has 14 amino acids. Germline V gene data show CDR1 as LNHNV and CDR2 as YYDKDF (reference sequence). In nucleotides, the CDR3 is TGTGCCACCAGCAGGGACAGTACAAACTATGGCTACACCTTC. Translation: CATSRDSTNYGYTF.

The rearrangement links TRBV7-3 to TRBJ2-7; tentatively, D is TRBD1 (6 bases). The length of the CDR3 is 13 residues. V shed 1 base and J shed 5 bases, with 9 bases lying between them. Germline V gene sequence: CDR1 SGHTA, CDR2 FQGTGA. CDR3 protein: CASSLIQGNEQYF. As DNA, the CDR3 is TGTGCCAGCAGCTTAATTCAGGGGAACGAGCAGTACTTC.

V gene TRBV19 combines with J gene TRBJ2-1; D possibly corresponds to TRBD2 (5 bases). The CDR3 consists of 16 residues. Germline CDR1 reads LNHDA; CDR2 reads SQIVND (reference sequence). V gave up 2 bases and J gave up 9 bases, with 20 bases separating them. The CDR3, as DNA: TGTGCCAGTAGTATACCCGCGGGCACTTACAATGGTGAGCAGTTCTTC. Translation: CASSIPAGTYNGEQFF.

The chain has TRBV10-2 and TRBJ1-1; D not certain. V shed 2 bases and J shed 3 bases, with 7 bases lying between them. Germline CDR1 is WSHSY and CDR2 is SAAADI. The CDR3 is 13 amino acids. The CDR3 bases are TGCGCCAGCAGTGAGAACACCTACACTGAAGCTTTCTTT. This translates into CASSENTYTEAFF.

The CDR3 nucleotides are TGTGCCAGCAGCTTGGGTTCAGGTGAAGCTTTCTTT. It translates to CASSLGSGEAFF. The chain employs TRBV5-6 and TRBJ1-1; D not resolved. The CDR3 spans 12 residues. The germline CDR1 and CDR2 sequences are SGHDT and YYEEEE. V dropped 0 bases and J dropped 7 bases, with 7 bases sitting between them.

The rearrangement joins TRBV6-1 to TRBJ2-3, with D maybe TRBD2 (6 bases). In germline, CDR1 is MNHNS, CDR2 SASEGT. With 3 bases removed from V and 4 bases from J, the gap between germline ends came to 17 bases. CDR3 length equals 16 residues. This chain's CDR3 is CASSEGGTQTSDTQYF. The CDR3 DNA reads as TGTGCCAGCAGTGAGGGGGGTACTCAGACGTCAGATACGCAGTATTTT.

The chain employs TRBV5-4 and TRBJ2-7; a possible D gene is TRBD2 (6 bases). Trimming removed 4 bases at V and 0 bases at J, with 14 bases between. The CDR3 contains 15 residues. Germline V gene data show CDR1 as SGHNT and CDR2 as YYREEE (reference sequence). CDR3 sequence (DNA): TGTGCCAGCAGCGCCCGGGACGGGAGCTCCTACGAGCAGTACTTC. Translation gives CASSARDGSSYEQYF.

This clone appeared a few times. The chain links TRBV6-5 to TRBJ1-1; maybe TRBD1 (6 bases). The germline V and J ends were trimmed by 2 bases and 3 bases, with 7 bases remaining between them. The CDR3 is made up of 13 amino acids. Germline CDR1 reads MNHEY; CDR2 reads SVGAGI. The CDR3 DNA is TGTGCCAGCAGTTACAAGGGGGACACTGAAGCTTTCTTT. This gives the protein CASSYKGDTEAFF.

The rearrangement joins TRBV10-3 to TRBJ2-5; D perhaps matches TRBD1 (6 bases). Trimming removed 5 bases from V and 3 bases from J, with 10 bases in between. There are 13 residues in the CDR3. Per the germline V gene, CDR1 is ENHRY and CDR2 is SYGVKD. The CDR3 nucleotides are TGTGCCATCAGTATACAGGGAGAAGAGACCCAGTACTTC. Translation: CAISIQGEETQYF.

The chain recombines TRBV7-8 with TRBJ2-3; TRBD2 matches 10 bases. CDR3 length: 16 amino acids. V was pared by 8 bases and J by 5 bases, with 13 bases of the junction left unmatched. Germline CDR1 is SGHVS and CDR2 is FQNEAQ. The CDR3 DNA is TGTGCCAGCCAAGTTAGACCGGGACTAGCGCGAGATACGCAGTATTTT. As protein: CASQVRPGLARDTQYF.

The CDR3 DNA follows: TGTGCCAGCAGCCCGTGGACAGTTGCCGGGGAGCTGTTTTTT. Translation gives CASSPWTVAGELFF. J is TRBJ2-2 and V is TRBV7-2, with D possibly TRBD1 on 6 matching bases. The CDR3 loop spans 14 amino acids. CDR1 SGHTA and CDR2 FQGNSA come from the germline V gene. Trimming shortened V by 5 bases and J by 6 bases, and 13 bases separated the two germline ends.

This clone was recorded once. The rearrangement uses TRBV2 and TRBJ2-5, with TRBD2 identical over 10 bases. Germline-derived CDR1 and CDR2 are SNHLY and FYNNEI. The junction had 8 bases not matched to a gene; V was cut back by 3 bases and J by 7 bases. The CDR3 extends over 15 amino acids. Here the CDR3 DNA reads TGTGCCAGCAGTGATAGCGGGGGGTCCATGGGGACCCAGTACTTC. Its protein is CASSDSGGSMGTQYF.

This clone was found once. The chain carries TRBV29-1 and TRBJ2-2; tentatively, D is TRBD2 (5 bases). The CDR3 contains 14 residues. Deletions cut 7 bases from V and 3 bases from J, with 15 bases between. CDR1 SQVTM and CDR2 ANQGSEA come from the germline V gene. Written as DNA, the CDR3 is TGCAGCGCTGGTATATTCGGGGACACCGGGGAGCTGTTTTTT. Translating it yields CSAGIFGDTGELFF.

The V call is TRBV4-3, the J call TRBJ1-2, with 9 bases fitting TRBD1. CDR1 and CDR2 (germline): LGHNA, YSLEER. The length of the CDR3 is 15 residues. Trimming took 5 bases from V and 0 from J; bases not matched to a gene: 4. Written as DNA, the CDR3 is TGCGCCAGCAGCGGACAGGGGAAAGCTAACTATGGCTACACCTTC. This encodes CASSGQGKANYGYTF.

This clone was detected a few times. V gene TRBV27 combines with J gene TRBJ2-7, with TRBD2 matching 7 bases. Unmatched junction bases numbered 5, after V lost 0 bases and J lost 3 bases. Germline CDR1 and CDR2: MNHEY and SMNVEV (reference sequence). CDR3 length: 15 amino acids. CDR3 DNA: TGTGCCAGCAGTTTATCCCCGGCGGGGGACTACGAGCAGTACTTC. The encoded protein is CASSLSPAGDYEQYF.

This clone has a single count. Its ends do not fully match the called genes, so a read error is possible. The chain uses TRBV7-7 and TRBJ1-3; 9 nucleotides align to TRBD1. The CDR3 contains 16 residues. Germline V gives CDR1 SSHAT, CDR2 FNYEAQ (reference sequence). In DNA form, the CDR3 reads TGTGCTAGCAGCTTAGAAACAGGGGGCCGAGGAAACACCATATATTTT. Translation: CASSLETGGRGNTIYF.

This rearrangement joins TRBV6-6 to TRBJ1-3; TRBD1 agrees at 8 bases. J lost 3 bases, V lost 4 bases, and 5 bases had no gene match. The CDR3 extends over 15 amino acids. Germline V gene data show CDR1 as MNHNY and CDR2 as SVGAGI (reference sequence). CDR3 sequence reads: CASSFVQGGGNTIYF. In DNA, the CDR3 is TGTGCCAGCAGTTTCGTACAGGGGGGTGGAAACACCATATATTTT.

This clone was seen only a few times. The J gene is TRBJ2-7, the V gene TRBV4-3; 12 nucleotides agree with TRBD2. J gave up 7 bases and V 0 bases, and 4 bases lay outside the gene matches. CDR1 and CDR2 from the germline V gene are LGHNA and YSLEER. The CDR3 extends over 15 amino acids. The CDR3 sequence: CASSQETSGRGEQYF. The CDR3 region has the DNA TGCGCCAGCAGCCAAGAGACTAGCGGGAGAGGTGAGCAGTACTTC.

The chain couples TRBV7-9 to TRBJ2-1, with D perhaps matching TRBD2 (6 bases). CDR3 length: 14 amino acids. Trimming took 7 bases from V and 0 from J, leaving 10 bases between them. Germline lookup yields CDR1 SEHNR and CDR2 FQNEAQ (reference sequence). The CDR3 loop is CASNMGGSYNEQFF. CDR3 nucleotide sequence: TGTGCCAGCAATATGGGGGGCTCCTACAATGAGCAGTTCTTC.

The genes are TRBV18 and TRBJ2-1; the match to TRBD2 covers 11 bases. Germline V lookup: CDR1 KGHSH, CDR2 LQKENI. The CDR3 is 15 amino acids. V trimming: 2 bases; J trimming: 8 bases; junction bases outside the gene matches: 5. In DNA, the CDR3 is TGTGCCAGCTCACCAATAGCGGGAGGGCCCCATGAGCAGTTCTTC. Translation gives CASSPIAGGPHEQFF. The full variable domain, in which reference TRBV18 and TRBJ2-1 provide the parts outside the CDR3, is NAGVMQNPRHLVRRRGQEARLRCSPMKGHSHVYWYRQLPEEGLKFMVYLQKENIIDESGMPKERFSAEFPKEGPSILRIQQVVRGDSAAYFCASSPIAGGPHEQFFGPGTRLTVL.

The chain combines TRBV7-3 with TRBJ2-3; TRBD1 matches at 8 bases. The CDR3 runs 16 residues. Trimming cost V 2 bases and J 1 base; bases outside gene matches: 5. Germline V lookup: CDR1 SGHTA, CDR2 FQGTGA. The CDR3 sequence: CASSLLQQGGTDTQYF. The DNA of the CDR3 is TGTGCCAGCAGCTTACTCCAACAGGGGGGCACAGATACGCAGTATTTT.

The CDR3 sequence: CASSKGGGPDTEAFF. In nucleotides, the CDR3 is TGTGCCAGCAGCAAAGGGGGGGGCCCTGACACTGAAGCTTTCTTT. The chain links TRBV21-1 to TRBJ1-1. TRBV21-1 has pseudogene status. The CDR3 extends over 15 amino acids.

The V gene is TRBV9, the J gene TRBJ2-1; D gene ambiguous. The V gene's germline CDR1 is SGDLS and CDR2 YYNGEE. Trimming left V 0 bases short and J 0 bases short, with 4 bases between. The CDR3 consists of 14 residues. This chain's CDR3 is CASSVGSSYNEQFF. In DNA, the CDR3 is TGTGCCAGCAGCGTAGGGAGCTCCTACAATGAGCAGTTCTTC.

The chain combines TRBV18 with TRBJ2-1; 11 bases are a match to TRBD1. V lost 9 bases, J lost 9 bases, and 7 bases stayed unmatched. Germline V lookup: CDR1 KGHSH, CDR2 LQKENI. This CDR3 has 13 amino acids. The CDR3 protein is CASIGQGAREQFF. In DNA form, the CDR3 reads TGTGCCAGTATCGGACAGGGGGCGCGTGAGCAGTTCTTC.

The V and J genes are TRBV15 and TRBJ2-5; 7 bases fit TRBD2. Judging by the DNA end, TRBJ2-7 fits better; the J call may be wrong. Germline V lookup: CDR1 LNHNV, CDR2 YYDKDF (reference sequence). This CDR3 region has 16 residues. CDR3 amino acids: CATSRDSWDYFYEQYF. CDR3 sequence (DNA): TGTGCCACCAGCAGAGATTCGTGGGACTACTTCTACGAGCAGTACTTC.